This T cell receptor beta chain was recovered during a study of blood T cell repertoires in COVID-19 (dated by TCRdb to 2019 to 2021). Turning to the overall study: The collaborator samples originated in the United States, Italy and Spain and spanned the acute and convalescent phases of COVID-19. The material from the prospective study consisted of cDNA or gDNA derived from T cells, B-cell-depleted T cells, or PBMCs. Subjects who had been exposed to COVID-19, were actively infected with it, or had recovered from it provided the deeply sampled blood TCRbeta repertoires that made up the dataset. The repertoires were made available in a free public database intended to serve as a resource for research on the immune response to SARS-CoV-2. The samples were drawn from two sources: the first 160 participants of the ongoing ImmuneRACE study, and over 1,000 subjects contributed by 6 global collaborators. The sample metadata nearly always contained a de-identified subject ID, COVID-19 status, age in years and sex. Where HLA class I and class II types were available, the types were taken from metadata supplied by the sample provider, not from assay-based typing.

Concerning this clone itself: The antigen it binds to is not known. The input lacks base qualities; no much larger clone sits a single base away.

Samples from volunteer blood donors who had recovered from COVID-19 were contributed by a second Seattle source. The collaborating institutions used their own protocols to collect whole blood in K2EDTA tubes. For TCRbeta analysis, collaborator samples were shipped as frozen whole blood, as isolated PBMCs, or as DNA extracted from either sample type. TCRbeta CDR3 regions were amplified from genomic DNA by means of the immunoSEQ Assay, a bias-controlled multiplex PCR. In the authors' own workflow: Within the assay, amplification of reference gene primers was used to estimate how many nucleated cells each sample contained. To quantify the absolute abundance of each unique TCRbeta CDR3 rearrangement, sequence reads were collapsed and filtered. For each sample, productive Simpson clonality was calculated as the square root of Simpson's diversity index across productive rearrangements. The immuneACCESS repertoire file appears here via TCRdb, limited to in-frame rearrangements. These files lack a portion of the clones; in checked studies, under half of the deficit traces to unresolved V genes, and the cause of the others is not known. V and J calls and clone size are copied from that table; D and trimming were computed from the DNA. The sample includes 200,000 to 250,000 clones, with 89% observed a single time. Around 6.5% of the sample comes from the top ten.

Study-level results and caveats: The quantity of clinical and demographic metadata differed by source and by participant and was supplied without curation.

V has 2 bases trimmed and J has 10 bases trimmed; junction bases matching no gene number 7. The CDR3 holds 15 amino acids from the cysteine to the phenylalanine. The retained sequence is limited to the CDR3, 45 bases, with the frame set at the first base. CDR1 and CDR2 (SGDLS, YYNGEE) derive from the germline V gene. The sequence was obtained from a man in his sixties who had recovered from COVID-19. The chain is encoded by TRBV9 joined to TRBJ1-6; 9 nucleotides in the junction match TRBD1. The specimen sequenced was peripheral blood. The CDR3 is CASSVLQGADSPLHF. The sequence in DNA is TGTGCCAGCAGCGTCTTACAGGGGGCAGACTCACCCCTCCACTTT. The variable domain in full, with residues beyond the CDR3 obtained from the reference TRBV9 and TRBJ1-6 genes, is DSGVTQTPKHLITATGQRVTLRCSPRSGDLSVYWYQQSLDQGLQFLIQYYNGEERAKGNILERFSAQQFPDLHSELNLSSLELGDSALYFCASSVLQGADSPLHFGNGTRLTVT.